The T cell receptor (beta chain) described here comes from a study of blood T cell repertoires in COVID-19. Study-wide context: Samples taken during acute and convalescent COVID-19 were collected in the United States, Italy and Spain. PBMCs, B-cell-depleted T cells, or T cells provided the cDNA or gDNA that made up the material.

Under the authors' procedure: Estimates of nucleated cell counts were drawn from the amplification of reference gene primers. The repertoire was sequenced with immunoSEQ multiplex PCR; TCRdb's copy has only in-frame clones and lacks some. The D gene and trimming were derived from the DNA, and the V and J assignments and clone size from that table. The repertoire holds 60,000 to 90,000 clones, with 70% to 75% as singletons. Trimming removed 9 bases from V and 0 bases from J, with 13 bases in between. CDR1 and CDR2 from the germline V gene are SGHRS and YFSETQ. There are 14 residues in the CDR3. This sequence originates from a man aged 60 to 75 with acute or convalescent COVID-19. Specimen: peripheral blood. The chain combines TRBV5-1 with TRBJ2-1; TRBD2 is a possible D gene (6 bases). The CDR3 region has the DNA TGCGCCACCCCCCCGACTAGCTCCTACAATGAGCAGTTCTTC. It translates to CATPPTSSYNEQFF.